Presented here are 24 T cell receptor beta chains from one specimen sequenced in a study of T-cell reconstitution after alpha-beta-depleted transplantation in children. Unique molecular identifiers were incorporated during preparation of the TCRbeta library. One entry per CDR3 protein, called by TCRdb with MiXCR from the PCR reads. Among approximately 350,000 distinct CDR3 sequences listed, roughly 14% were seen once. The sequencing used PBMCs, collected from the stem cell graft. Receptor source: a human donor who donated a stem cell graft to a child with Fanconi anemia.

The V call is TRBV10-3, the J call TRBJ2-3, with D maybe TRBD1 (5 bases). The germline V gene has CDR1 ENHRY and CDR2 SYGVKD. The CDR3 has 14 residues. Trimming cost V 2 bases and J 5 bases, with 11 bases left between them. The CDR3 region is CAISEGRQLDTQYF. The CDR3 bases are TGTGCCATCAGTGAGGGTAGACAGCTAGATACGCAGTATTTT.

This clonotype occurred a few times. CDR3 in amino acids: CSASMGPGELFF. The DNA for the CDR3 is TGCAGTGCTTCGATGGGGCCCGGGGAGCTGTTTTTT. The chain is built from TRBV20-1 and TRBJ2-2; the D gene is possibly TRBD1 (5 bases). V lost 5 bases and J 6 bases, leaving 10 bases between the germline ends. Germline V gene sequence: CDR1 DFQATT, CDR2 SNEGSKA (reference sequence). This CDR3 comprises 12 residues.

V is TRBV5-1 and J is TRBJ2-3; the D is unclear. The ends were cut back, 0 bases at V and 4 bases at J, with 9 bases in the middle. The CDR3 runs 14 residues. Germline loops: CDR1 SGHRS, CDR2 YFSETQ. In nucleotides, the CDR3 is TGCGCCAGCAGCTTGGAGGGTAGCTCAGATACGCAGTATTTT. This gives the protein CASSLEGSSDTQYF.

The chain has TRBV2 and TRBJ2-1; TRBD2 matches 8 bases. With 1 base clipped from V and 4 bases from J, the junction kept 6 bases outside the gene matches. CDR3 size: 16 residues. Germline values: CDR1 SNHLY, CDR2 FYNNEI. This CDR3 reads CASSEVLASGYNEQFF. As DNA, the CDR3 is TGTGCCAGCAGTGAAGTTTTGGCTAGCGGGTACAATGAGCAGTTCTTC.

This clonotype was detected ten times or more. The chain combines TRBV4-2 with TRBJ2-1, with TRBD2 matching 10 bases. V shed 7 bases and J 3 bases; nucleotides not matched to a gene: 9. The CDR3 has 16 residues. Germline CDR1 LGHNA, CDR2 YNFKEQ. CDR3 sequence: CASKLQLAGNYNEQFF. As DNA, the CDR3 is TGTGCCAGCAAACTCCAACTAGCGGGGAACTACAATGAGCAGTTCTTC.

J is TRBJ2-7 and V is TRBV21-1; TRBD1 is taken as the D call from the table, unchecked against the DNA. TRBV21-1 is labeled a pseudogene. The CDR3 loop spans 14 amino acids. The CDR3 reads CASSIYRVGYEQYV. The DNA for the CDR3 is TGTGCCAGCAGCATATACAGGGTGGGGTACGAGCAGTACGTC.

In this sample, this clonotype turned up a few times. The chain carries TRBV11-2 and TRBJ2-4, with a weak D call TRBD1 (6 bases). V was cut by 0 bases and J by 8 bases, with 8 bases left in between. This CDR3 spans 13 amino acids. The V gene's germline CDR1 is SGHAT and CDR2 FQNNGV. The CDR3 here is CASSLDRGDIQYF. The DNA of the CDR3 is TGTGCCAGCAGCTTAGACAGGGGTGACATTCAGTACTTC.

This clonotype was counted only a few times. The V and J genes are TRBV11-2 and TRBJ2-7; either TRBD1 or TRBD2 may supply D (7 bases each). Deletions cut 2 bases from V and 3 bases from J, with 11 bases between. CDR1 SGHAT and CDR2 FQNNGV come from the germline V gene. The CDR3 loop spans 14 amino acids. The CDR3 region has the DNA TGTGCCAGCAGCTTAAGCGGGACAGTCTACGAGCAGTACTTC. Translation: CASSLSGTVYEQYF.

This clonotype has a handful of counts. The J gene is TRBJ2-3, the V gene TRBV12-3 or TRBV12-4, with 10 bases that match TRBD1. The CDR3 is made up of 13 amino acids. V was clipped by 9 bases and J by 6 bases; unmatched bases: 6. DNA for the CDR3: TGTGCCAGTGGGACAGGGGCGGGGGATACGCAGTATTTT. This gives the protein CASGTGAGDTQYF.

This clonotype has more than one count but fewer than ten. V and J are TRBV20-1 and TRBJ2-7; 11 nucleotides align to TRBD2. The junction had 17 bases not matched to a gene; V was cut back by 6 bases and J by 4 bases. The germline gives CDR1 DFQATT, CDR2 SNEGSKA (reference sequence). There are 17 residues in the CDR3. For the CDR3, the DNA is TGCAGTGCCGAAGGGGAAAGTAGCGGGGGGGCTAGGTACGAGCAGTACTTC. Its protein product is CSAEGESSGGARYEQYF.

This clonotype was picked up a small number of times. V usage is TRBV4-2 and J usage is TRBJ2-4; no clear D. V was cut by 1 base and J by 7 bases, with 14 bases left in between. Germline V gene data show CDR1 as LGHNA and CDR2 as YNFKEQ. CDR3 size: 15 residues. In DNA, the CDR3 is TGTGCCAGCAGCCAAGTAATAAGCGAGATGAACATTCAGTACTTC. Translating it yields CASSQVISEMNIQYF.

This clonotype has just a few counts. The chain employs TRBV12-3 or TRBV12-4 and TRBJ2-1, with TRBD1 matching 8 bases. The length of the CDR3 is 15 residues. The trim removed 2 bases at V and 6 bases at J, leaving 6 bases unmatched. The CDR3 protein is CASSLMGQVVNEQFF. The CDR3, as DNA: TGTGCCAGCAGTTTAATGGGACAGGTAGTCAATGAGCAGTTCTTC.

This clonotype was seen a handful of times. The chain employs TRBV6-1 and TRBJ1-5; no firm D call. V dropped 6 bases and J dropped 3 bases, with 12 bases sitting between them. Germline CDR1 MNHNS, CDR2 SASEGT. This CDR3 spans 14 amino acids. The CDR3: CASSSGRTNQPQHF. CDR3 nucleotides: TGTGCCAGCAGCTCAGGACGGACCAATCAGCCCCAGCATTTT.

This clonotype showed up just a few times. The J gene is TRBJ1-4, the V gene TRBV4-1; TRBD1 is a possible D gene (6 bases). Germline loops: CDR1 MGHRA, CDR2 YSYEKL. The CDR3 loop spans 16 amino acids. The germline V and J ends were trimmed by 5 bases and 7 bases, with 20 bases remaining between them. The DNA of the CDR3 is TGCGCCAGCAGCTCAGTTTGGGCTGGGGGGCGTGAAAAACTGTTTTTT. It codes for CASSSVWAGGREKLFF.

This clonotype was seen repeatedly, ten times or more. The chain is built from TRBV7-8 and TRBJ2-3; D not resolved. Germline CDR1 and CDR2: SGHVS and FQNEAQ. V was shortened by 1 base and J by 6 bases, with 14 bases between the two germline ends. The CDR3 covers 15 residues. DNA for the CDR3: TGTGCCAGCAGCTTAGAGGACCAGACCTGGGATACGCAGTATTTT. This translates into CASSLEDQTWDTQYF. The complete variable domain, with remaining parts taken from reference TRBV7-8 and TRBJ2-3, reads GAGVSQSPRYKVAKRGQDVALRCDPISGHVSLFWYQQALGQGPEFLTYFQNEAQLDKSGLPSDRFFAERPEGSVSTLKIQRTQQEDSAVYLCASSLEDQTWDTQYFGPGTRLTVL.

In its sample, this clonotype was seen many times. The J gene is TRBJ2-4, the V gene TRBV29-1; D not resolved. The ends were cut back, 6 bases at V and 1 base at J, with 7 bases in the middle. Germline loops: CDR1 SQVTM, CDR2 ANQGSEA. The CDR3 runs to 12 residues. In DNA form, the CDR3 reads TGCAGCGTGACTTTTGCCAAAAACATTCAGTACTTC. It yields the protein CSVTFAKNIQYF.

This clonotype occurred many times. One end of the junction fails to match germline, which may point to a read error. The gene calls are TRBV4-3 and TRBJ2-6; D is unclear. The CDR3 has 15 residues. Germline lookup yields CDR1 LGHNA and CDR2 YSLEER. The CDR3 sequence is CASSQVGSGANVLTF. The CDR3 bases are TGTGCCAGCAGCCAAGTGGGGTCCGGGGCCAACGTCCTGACTTTC.

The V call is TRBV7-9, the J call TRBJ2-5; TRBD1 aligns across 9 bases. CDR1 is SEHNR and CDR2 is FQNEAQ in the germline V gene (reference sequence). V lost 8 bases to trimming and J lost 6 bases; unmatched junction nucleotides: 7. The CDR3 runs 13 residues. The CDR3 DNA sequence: TGTGCCAGCCAGGACAGGGGAGGACAGACCCAGTACTTC. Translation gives CASQDRGGQTQYF.

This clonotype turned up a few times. This CDR3 reads CASSLDRREKLFF. The DNA of the CDR3 is TGTGCCAGCAGCTTAGATCGGAGGGAAAAACTGTTTTTT. The J gene is TRBJ1-4, the V gene TRBV11-2; D not certain. The CDR3 extends over 13 amino acids. Germline V gene lookup returns CDR1 SGHAT and CDR2 FQNNGV. V lost 0 bases, J lost 8 bases, and 7 bases lay in between. The full variable domain, completed using reference TRBV11-2 and TRBJ1-4, is EAGVAQSPRYKIIEKRQSVAFWCNPISGHATLYWYQQILGQGPKLLIQFQNNGVVDDSQLPKDRFSAERLKGVDSTLKIQPAKLEDSAVYLCASSLDRREKLFFGSGTQLSVL.

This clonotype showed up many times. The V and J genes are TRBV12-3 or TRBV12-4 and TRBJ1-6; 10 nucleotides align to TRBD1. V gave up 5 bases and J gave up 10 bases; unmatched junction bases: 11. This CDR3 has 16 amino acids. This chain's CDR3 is CASSGGQGRLGSPLHF. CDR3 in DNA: TGTGCCAGCAGTGGGGGACAGGGGCGACTAGGATCACCCCTCCACTTT.

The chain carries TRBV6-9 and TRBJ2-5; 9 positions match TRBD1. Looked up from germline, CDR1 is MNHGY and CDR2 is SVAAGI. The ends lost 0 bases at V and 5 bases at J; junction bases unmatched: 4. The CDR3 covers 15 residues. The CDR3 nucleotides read TGTGCCAGCAGTTATTCGGGACAGGGCCGGGAGACCCAGTACTTC. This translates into CASSYSGQGRETQYF.

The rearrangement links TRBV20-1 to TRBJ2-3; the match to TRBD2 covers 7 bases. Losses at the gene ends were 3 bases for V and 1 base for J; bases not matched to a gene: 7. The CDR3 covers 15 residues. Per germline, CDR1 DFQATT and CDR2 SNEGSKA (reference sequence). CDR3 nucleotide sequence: TGCAGTGCTAGGACCGACAGCGGGGGCACAGATACGCAGTATTTT. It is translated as CSARTDSGGTDTQYF.

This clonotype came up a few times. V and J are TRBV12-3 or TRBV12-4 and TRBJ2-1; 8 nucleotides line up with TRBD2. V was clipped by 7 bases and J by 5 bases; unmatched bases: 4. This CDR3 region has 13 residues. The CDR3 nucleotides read TGTGCCAGCACCCGGGGGGGTCACAATGAGCAGTTCTTC. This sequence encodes CASTRGGHNEQFF.

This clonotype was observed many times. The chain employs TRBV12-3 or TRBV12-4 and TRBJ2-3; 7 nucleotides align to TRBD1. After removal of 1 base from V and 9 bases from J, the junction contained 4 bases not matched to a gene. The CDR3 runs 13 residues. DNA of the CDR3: TGTGCCAGCAGTTTAGACAGGGGCTACACGCAGTATTTT. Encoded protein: CASSLDRGYTQYF.